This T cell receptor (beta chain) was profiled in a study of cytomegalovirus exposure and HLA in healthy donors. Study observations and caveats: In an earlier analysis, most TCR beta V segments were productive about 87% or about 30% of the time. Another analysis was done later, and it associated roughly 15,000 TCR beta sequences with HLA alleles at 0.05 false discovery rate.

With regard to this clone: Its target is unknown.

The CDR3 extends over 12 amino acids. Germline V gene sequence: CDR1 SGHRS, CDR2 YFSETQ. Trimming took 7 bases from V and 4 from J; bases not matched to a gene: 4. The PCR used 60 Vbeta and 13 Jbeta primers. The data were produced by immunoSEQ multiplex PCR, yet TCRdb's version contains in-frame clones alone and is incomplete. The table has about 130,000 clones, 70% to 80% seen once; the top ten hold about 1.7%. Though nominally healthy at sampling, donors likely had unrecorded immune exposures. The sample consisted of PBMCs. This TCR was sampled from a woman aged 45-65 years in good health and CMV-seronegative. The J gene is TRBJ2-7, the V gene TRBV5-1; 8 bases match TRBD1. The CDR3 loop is CASGTGPYEQYF. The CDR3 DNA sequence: TGCGCCAGCGGGACAGGCCCTTACGAGCAGTACTTC.